Each of the 30 T cell receptor beta chains below was sequenced from the same sample in a study of T cell responses to AZD1222 COVID-19 vaccine. Using immunoSEQ multiplex PCR, the repertoire was profiled, and TCRdb retains in-frame clones only, with some absent. The sample contains some 150,000 clones, approximately 90% of which appear only once. The source was peripheral blood, collected 28 days after the second AZD1222 dose. The receptors here all came from an adult who received the AZD1222 COVID-19 vaccine.

This chain uses TRBV6-5 with TRBJ1-1, with a weak D call TRBD1 (6 bases). Per germline, CDR1 MNHEY and CDR2 SVGAGI. The CDR3 covers 14 residues. Trimming stripped 5 bases from V and 3 bases from J, with 13 bases between. DNA for the CDR3: TGTGCCAGCAGTCCCCAGGGGATGTACACTGAAGCTTTCTTT. The encoded protein is CASSPQGMYTEAFF.

This rearrangement joins TRBV28 to TRBJ1-5; D is possibly TRBD1 (6 bases). Germline V gene data show CDR1 as MDHEN and CDR2 as SYDVKM. V was clipped by 2 bases and J by 1 base, with 15 bases between them. The CDR3 is 17 residues long. The CDR3 DNA reads TGTGCCAGCAGTTTACGCCGGGGCAGGGGAAGCAATCAGCCCCAGCATTTT. This sequence encodes CASSLRRGRGSNQPQHF.

This chain joins TRBV3-1 (or the pseudogene TRBV3-2) and TRBJ2-7; D ambiguous. This CDR3 region has 13 residues. Germline values: CDR1 LGHDT, CDR2 YNNKEL (reference sequence). Trimming pared 5 bases from V and 1 base from J, leaving 9 bases between. This chain's CDR3 is CASSKPESYEQYF. CDR3 DNA sequence: TGTGCCAGCAGCAAACCGGAATCCTACGAGCAGTACTTC.

This chain joins TRBV5-1 and TRBJ2-7, with D unresolved. Germline CDR1 and CDR2: SGHRS and YFSETQ. The V and J ends lost 0 bases and 8 bases respectively, with 18 bases between them. This CDR3 is built from 15 residues. CDR3 DNA: TGCGCCAGCAGCTTGGAAACATCAGCCGTGCACCAGCAGTACTTC. Its protein is CASSLETSAVHQQYF.

V gene TRBV7-3 combines with J gene TRBJ2-3, with a tentative D call TRBD2 (6 bases). The germline gives CDR1 SGHTA, CDR2 FQGTGA. The CDR3 spans 16 residues. V lost 1 base and J lost 0, with 11 bases in between. CDR3 protein: CASSLNGRSSTDTQYF. In nucleotides, the CDR3 is TGTGCCAGCAGCTTAAACGGGAGAAGTAGCACAGATACGCAGTATTTT.

Remarks on this clone: Other nucleotide sequences in the sample specify the same CDR3. The J gene is TRBJ1-5, the V gene TRBV7-9, with no clear D. The germline V gene has CDR1 SEHNR and CDR2 FQNEAQ (reference sequence). V shed 4 bases and J shed 5 bases, with 6 bases lying between them. The CDR3 spans 12 residues. The CDR3 loop reads CASSSQDQPQHF. The CDR3 region has the DNA TGTGCCAGCAGCTCCCAAGATCAGCCCCAGCATTTT.

The gene calls are TRBV5-1 and TRBJ2-3; 8 bases match TRBD2. The CDR3 is made up of 14 amino acids. Germline loops: CDR1 SGHRS, CDR2 YFSETQ. V shed 3 bases and J 6 bases; nucleotides not matched to a gene: 6. The CDR3 reads CASSSPGGADTQYF. The DNA of the CDR3 is TGCGCCAGCAGCTCTCCCGGGGGGGCGGATACGCAGTATTTT. Full variable domain (remainder filled in from reference TRBV5-1 and TRBJ2-3): KAGVTQTPRYLIKTRGQQVTLSCSPISGHRSVSWYQQTPGQGLQFLFEYFSETQRNKGNFPGRFSGRQFSNSRSEMNVSTLELGDSALYLCASSSPGGADTQYFGPGTRLTVL.

This sequence joins TRBV10-1 and TRBJ2-7, with D perhaps matching TRBD2 (5 bases). Per the germline V gene, CDR1 is WNHNN and CDR2 is SYGVQD (reference sequence). The CDR3 runs 15 residues. The ends were cut back, 4 bases at V and 6 bases at J, with 19 bases in the middle. The CDR3 DNA reads TGCGCCAGCAGTGGAGAGGGTTTAGGGTACTCCGAGCAGTACTTC. Protein product: CASSGEGLGYSEQYF.

The chain links TRBV6-1 to TRBJ1-3; no clear D. V was pared by 3 bases and J by 0 bases, with 9 bases between. Germline CDR1 reads MNHNS; CDR2 reads SASEGT. The length of the CDR3 is 15 residues. The CDR3 DNA follows: TGTGCCAGCAGTGAGAGAGACCTCTCTGGAAACACCATATATTTT. Its protein product is CASSERDLSGNTIYF.

V gene TRBV6-2 or TRBV6-3 combines with J gene TRBJ1-5; no clear D gene. Germline CDR1 is MNHEY and CDR2 is SVGEGT. This CDR3 is 12 amino acids long. Trimming removed 5 bases from V and 6 bases from J, with 8 bases in between. CDR3 coding DNA: TGTGCCAGCAGTCCGAGGGTTCAGCCCCAGCATTTT. Its translation: CASSPRVQPQHF.

This rearrangement joins TRBV2 to TRBJ1-1; D is ambiguous. The length of the CDR3 is 12 residues. V was cut by 4 bases and J by 1 base, with 4 bases left in between. Germline CDR1 reads SNHLY; CDR2 reads FYNNEI. CDR3 region: CASSAGNTEAFF. In DNA, the CDR3 is TGTGCCAGCAGTGCAGGGAACACTGAAGCTTTCTTT.

V usage is TRBV9 and J usage is TRBJ2-3, with 8 bases lining up with TRBD2. The CDR3 is made up of 14 amino acids. The trim removed 6 bases at V and 3 bases at J, leaving 6 bases unmatched. In germline, CDR1 is SGDLS, CDR2 YYNGEE. The CDR3 loop is CASTVAGGTDTQYF. Written as DNA, the CDR3 is TGTGCCAGCACAGTTGCGGGAGGAACAGATACGCAGTATTTT.

The V and J genes are TRBV19 and TRBJ1-1, with D perhaps matching TRBD1 (5 bases). The CDR3 runs to 16 residues. The V gene's germline CDR1 is LNHDA and CDR2 SQIVND (reference sequence). V was cut by 6 bases and J by 1 base, with 18 bases left in between. The CDR3 protein is CASRDPGYPWNTEAFF. The CDR3 DNA sequence: TGTGCCAGTAGAGACCCAGGGTACCCGTGGAACACTGAAGCTTTCTTT.

About this clone: The sample holds other DNA sequences that translate to the same CDR3. The CDR3 DNA reads TGTGCCAGCAGCCAAGAGGGGGGGGATGGCTACACCTTC. It is translated as CASSQEGGDGYTF. The chain uses TRBV4-2 and TRBJ1-2; weak D call: TRBD1 (5 bases). Germline CDR1 LGHNA, CDR2 YNFKEQ. The CDR3 totals 13 residues. V gave up 0 bases and J gave up 6 bases, with 8 bases separating them.

The chain is built from TRBV19 and TRBJ2-5; D gene ambiguous. Trimming left V 7 bases short and J 1 base short, with 16 bases between. The CDR3 extends over 15 amino acids. Germline CDR1 LNHDA, CDR2 SQIVND (reference sequence). As DNA, the CDR3 is TGTGCCAGTAATACCAGGACGTCTTCCCAAGAGACCCAGTACTTC. Its translation: CASNTRTSSQETQYF.

CDR3 sequence (DNA): TGTGCCAGCTCACCACCGCTGAGTTCACCCCTCCACTTT. Encoded protein: CASSPPLSSPLHF. V is TRBV18 and J is TRBJ1-6; D is uncertain. This CDR3 is 13 amino acids long. V gave up 0 bases and J gave up 9 bases, with 6 bases separating them. Germline V lookup: CDR1 KGHSH, CDR2 LQKENI. Full variable domain (outside the CDR3, taken from reference TRBV18 and TRBJ1-6): NAGVMQNPRHLVRRRGQEARLRCSPMKGHSHVYWYRQLPEEGLKFMVYLQKENIIDESGMPKERFSAEFPKEGPSILRIQQVVRGDSAAYFCASSPPLSSPLHFGNGTRLTVT.

J is TRBJ1-2 and V is TRBV10-2, with D tentatively TRBD1 (5 bases). The CDR3 loop spans 18 amino acids. Germline lookup yields CDR1 WSHSY and CDR2 SAAADI. V was cut by 2 bases and J by 2 bases, with 21 bases left in between. The CDR3 region is CASSERIGATVSNYGYTF. The CDR3 coding sequence is TGCGCCAGCAGTGAGAGAATCGGGGCGACGGTTTCGAACTATGGCTACACCTTC.

CDR3 amino acids: CASSLGISYEQYF. Written as DNA, the CDR3 is TGTGCCAGCTCCCTGGGGATTTCCTACGAGCAGTACTTC. V usage is TRBV27 and J usage is TRBJ2-7, with D unclear. The germline CDR1 and CDR2 sequences are MNHEY and SMNVEV (reference sequence). This CDR3 has 13 amino acids. Trimming removed 8 bases from V and 1 base from J, with 12 bases in between.

This clone was observed a single time. The rearrangement uses TRBV30 and TRBJ1-1; D is unresolved. Germline V lookup: CDR1 GTSNPN, CDR2 SVGIG (reference sequence). This CDR3 is 15 amino acids long. The V end was cut by 1 base, the J end by 4 bases, with 16 bases between. CDR3 amino acids: CAWSGGWRRGTEAFF. The CDR3 nucleotides read TGTGCCTGGAGTGGGGGTTGGAGGAGAGGCACTGAAGCTTTCTTT.

J is TRBJ1-3 and V is TRBV9, with D maybe TRBD1 (5 bases). V shed 4 bases and J shed 0 bases, with 20 bases lying between them. From germline, CDR1 is SGDLS and CDR2 YYNGEE. The CDR3 loop spans 18 amino acids. In DNA form, the CDR3 reads TGTGCCAGCAGCCAATGGGGACGGGTAGACCACTCTGGAAACACCATATATTTT. It codes for CASSQWGRVDHSGNTIYF. The full variable domain, with the rest looked up from reference TRBV9 and TRBJ1-3, is DSGVTQTPKHLITATGQRVTLRCSPRSGDLSVYWYQQSLDQGLQFLIQYYNGEERAKGNILERFSAQQFPDLHSELNLSSLELGDSALYFCASSQWGRVDHSGNTIYFGEGSWLTVV.

This chain links TRBV24-1 with TRBJ1-5; D is ambiguous. CDR1 and CDR2 from the germline V gene are KGHDR and SFDVKD. This CDR3 is 15 amino acids long. Trimming took off 0 bases at V and 10 bases at J, with 15 bases between the two ends. CDR3 sequence: CATSDLETTNTPQHF. Written as DNA, the CDR3 is TGTGCCACCAGTGATTTGGAGACTACCAATACCCCCCAGCATTTT.

The CDR3: CASSIWGDEKLFF. DNA of the CDR3: TGTGCCAGTAGTATCTGGGGGGATGAAAAACTGTTTTTT. The V call is TRBV19, the J call TRBJ1-4; maybe TRBD1 (5 bases). The CDR3 contains 13 residues. CDR1 is LNHDA, CDR2 SQIVND, per germline (reference sequence). V lost 3 bases to trimming and J lost 6 bases, with 8 bases between them.

The chain recombines TRBV5-1 with TRBJ2-1; the D is unclear. Germline V gene data show CDR1 as SGHRS and CDR2 as YFSETQ. The CDR3 has 16 residues. V was cut by 4 bases and J by 0 bases, with 14 bases left in between. Here the CDR3 DNA reads TGCGCCAGCAGCACGGTCCGGGCTAGCTCCTACAATGAGCAGTTCTTC. Protein sequence: CASSTVRASSYNEQFF.

V is TRBV6-6 and J is TRBJ1-2; D remains ambiguous. Germline values: CDR1 MNHNY, CDR2 SVGAGI (reference sequence). Trimming pared 6 bases from V and 8 bases from J, leaving 13 bases between. This CDR3 spans 12 amino acids. The CDR3 protein is CASSPPEGGYTF. For the CDR3, the DNA is TGTGCCAGCAGCCCTCCGGAGGGCGGCTACACCTTC.

The chain carries TRBV11-3 and TRBJ2-2; D unresolved. Trimming cost V 0 bases and J 5 bases, with 1 base left between them. The CDR3 has 12 amino acids. Germline lookup yields CDR1 SGHNT and CDR2 YENEEA. The CDR3 protein is CASSLETGELFF. In nucleotides, the CDR3 is TGTGCCAGCAGCTTAGAAACCGGGGAGCTGTTTTTT.

The V gene is TRBV15, the J gene TRBJ2-1; 10 nucleotides align to TRBD2. V shed 1 base and J 4 bases; nucleotides not matched to a gene: 10. The length of the CDR3 is 18 residues. From germline, CDR1 is LNHNV and CDR2 YYDKDF (reference sequence). DNA for the CDR3: TGTGCCACCAGCAGAGTCGCGGGGGGGACTAGCGCATACAATGAGCAGTTCTTC. Encoded protein: CATSRVAGGTSAYNEQFF.

The chain employs TRBV29-1 and TRBJ1-1; D is perhaps TRBD1 (5 bases). Germline V gene lookup returns CDR1 SQVTM and CDR2 ANQGSEA. The length of the CDR3 is 17 residues. V lost 5 bases and J 0 bases, leaving 22 bases between the germline ends. CDR3 sequence: CSVSPRVVESVNTEAFF. CDR3 in DNA: TGCAGCGTTTCACCCAGGGTTGTGGAATCCGTGAACACTGAAGCTTTCTTT.

This chain joins TRBV19 and TRBJ1-2; the match to TRBD1 covers 10 bases. Germline trimming cut 8 bases from V and 4 bases from J; bases unmatched to any gene: 16. The CDR3 is 17 amino acids. Looked up from germline, CDR1 is LNHDA and CDR2 is SQIVND (reference sequence). In nucleotides, the CDR3 is TGTGCCAGTGGCCCCCGGGACAGGGGAGTTGTTAGCTATGGCTACACCTTC. This translates into CASGPRDRGVVSYGYTF.

The chain joins TRBV18 to TRBJ2-5; D is perhaps TRBD1 or TRBD2 (5 bases each). V was clipped by 5 bases and J by 4 bases, with 17 bases between them. The CDR3 covers 15 residues. CDR1 is KGHSH and CDR2 is LQKENI in the germline V gene. The CDR3 loop is CASSYGRRGVETQYF. CDR3 DNA sequence: TGTGCCAGCTCATACGGGCGGCGAGGGGTAGAGACCCAGTACTTC.

The chain couples TRBV11-2 to TRBJ2-1, with 8 nucleotides matching TRBD1. The CDR3 length is 14 residues. V dropped 8 bases and J dropped 8; count of bases not matched to a gene: 11. Germline V lookup: CDR1 SGHAT, CDR2 FQNNGV. The CDR3 bases are TGTGCCAGCGGGCCGGACAGGGTCATTGATGAGCAGTTCTTC. Translating it yields CASGPDRVIDEQFF.